This TCR beta chain is drawn from a study of cytomegalovirus exposure and HLA in healthy donors. Notes on the study in general: Despite most TCR sequences being rare, some public TCRs occurred in many donors.

The CDR3 length is 14 residues. Germline V gene lookup returns CDR1 KGHSH and CDR2 LQKENI. Trimming removed 5 bases from V and 5 bases from J; junction bases left unmatched: 8. Turning to this clone: Its antigen is as yet unknown.

This PCR relied on a set of 60 Vbeta primers and 13 Jbeta primers. TCRdb's table, derived via immunoSEQ multiplex PCR, lists solely in-frame clones and lacks some. Seen here are some 95,000 clones, under 85% observed once, and the top ten hold over 3.5%. Sequences were obtained from PBMCs. The source is a woman aged 40 to 50 in good health and CMV-seropositive. The rearrangement uses TRBV18 and TRBJ1-2; TRBD1 agrees at 7 bases. The CDR3: CASSGDRDTYGYTF. As DNA, the CDR3 is TGTGCCAGCTCAGGAGACAGGGATACGTATGGCTACACCTTC.